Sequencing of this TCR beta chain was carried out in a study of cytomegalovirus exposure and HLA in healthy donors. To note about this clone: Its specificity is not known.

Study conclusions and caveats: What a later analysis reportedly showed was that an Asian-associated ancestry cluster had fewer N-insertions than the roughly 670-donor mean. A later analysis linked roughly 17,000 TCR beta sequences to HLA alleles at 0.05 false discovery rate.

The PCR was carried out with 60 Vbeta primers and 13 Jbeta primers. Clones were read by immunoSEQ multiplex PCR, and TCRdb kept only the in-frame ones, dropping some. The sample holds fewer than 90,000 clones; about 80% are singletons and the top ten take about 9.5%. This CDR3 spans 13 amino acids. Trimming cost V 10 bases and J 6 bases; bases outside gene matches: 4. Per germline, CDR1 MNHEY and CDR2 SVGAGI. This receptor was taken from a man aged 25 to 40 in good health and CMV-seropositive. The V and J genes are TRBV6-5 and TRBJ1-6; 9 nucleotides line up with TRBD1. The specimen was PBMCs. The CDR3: CATRDRVNSPLHF. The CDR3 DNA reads TGTGCCACTCGGGACAGGGTTAATTCACCCCTCCACTTT.